This TCR beta chain derives from a study of cytomegalovirus exposure and HLA in healthy donors. With regard to this clone: Its target is not known. This same CDR3 is encoded by further DNA sequences in the sample.

The ends lost 2 bases at V and 8 bases at J; junction bases unmatched: 7. Germline V gives CDR1 MDHEN, CDR2 SYDVKM. The CDR3 length is 15 residues. In the PCR, 60 Vbeta and 13 Jbeta primers were used. Clones were sequenced by immunoSEQ multiplex PCR, and TCRdb holds only the in-frame ones, with some missing. The sample records around 150,000 clones, 55% to 70% being singletons. Whole-study findings and limits: Equally common other TCR beta chains were less clonally expanded than HLA-associated ones, a later analysis found.

The sample consisted of PBMCs. The sequence derives from a woman aged 55-70 years in good health and CMV-seropositive. The rearrangement joins TRBV28 to TRBJ1-2; 11 positions match TRBD1. The CDR3 DNA is TGTGCCAGCAGTTTAACACCGGGACAGGGGGGAGGCTACACCTTC. It is translated as CASSLTPGQGGGYTF.